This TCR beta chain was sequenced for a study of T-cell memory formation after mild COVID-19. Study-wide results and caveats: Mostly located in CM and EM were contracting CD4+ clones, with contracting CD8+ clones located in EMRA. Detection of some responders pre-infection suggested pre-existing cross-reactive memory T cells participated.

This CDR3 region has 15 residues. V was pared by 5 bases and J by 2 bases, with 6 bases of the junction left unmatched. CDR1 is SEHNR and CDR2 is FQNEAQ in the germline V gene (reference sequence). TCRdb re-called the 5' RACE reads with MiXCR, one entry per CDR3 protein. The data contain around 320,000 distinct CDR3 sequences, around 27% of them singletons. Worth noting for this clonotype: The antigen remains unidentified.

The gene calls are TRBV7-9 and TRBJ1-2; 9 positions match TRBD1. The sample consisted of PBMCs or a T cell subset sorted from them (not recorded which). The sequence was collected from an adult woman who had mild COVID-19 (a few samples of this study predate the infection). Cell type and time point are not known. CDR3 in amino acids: CASSPGTGWNYGYTF. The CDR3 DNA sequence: TGTGCCAGCAGCCCCGGGACAGGGTGGAACTATGGCTACACCTTC.